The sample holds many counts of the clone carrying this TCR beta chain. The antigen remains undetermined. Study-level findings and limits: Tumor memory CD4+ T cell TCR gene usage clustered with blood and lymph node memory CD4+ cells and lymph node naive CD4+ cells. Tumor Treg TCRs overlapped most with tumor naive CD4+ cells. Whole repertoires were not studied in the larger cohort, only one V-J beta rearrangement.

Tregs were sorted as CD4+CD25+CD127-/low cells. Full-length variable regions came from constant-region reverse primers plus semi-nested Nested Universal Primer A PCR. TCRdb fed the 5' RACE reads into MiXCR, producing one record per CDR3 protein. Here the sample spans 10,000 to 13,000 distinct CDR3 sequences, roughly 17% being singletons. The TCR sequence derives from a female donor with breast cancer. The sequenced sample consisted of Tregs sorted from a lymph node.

The chain's CDR3 is CASLELGADNSPLHF. Written as DNA, the CDR3 is TGTGCCAGCCTAGAACTCGGGGCAGATAATTCACCCCTCCACTTT. This chain uses TRBV21-1 with TRBJ1-6; the table assigns TRBD1, which was not confirmed against the DNA. TRBV21-1 is a pseudogene segment. The length of the CDR3 is 15 residues.